Below are 11 T cell receptor beta chains sequenced from a single sample in a study of Tregs in tolerant kidney transplant recipients. Assay used: immunoSEQ multiplex PCR; TCRdb lists only in-frame clones, some missing. The data show roughly 250,000 clones, roughly four fifths seen once. The sequencing input was CD4+ T cells from blood. Source of these receptors: a human donor in good health.

The chain joins TRBV29-1 to TRBJ2-3, with TRBD2 as a possible D gene (5 bases). The V and J ends lost 6 bases and 1 base respectively, with 11 bases between them. The germline CDR1 and CDR2 sequences are SQVTM and ANQGSEA. This CDR3 is built from 13 residues. The CDR3 DNA reads TGCAGCGTAGGACTCTTGGGCACAGATACGCAGTATTTT. The encoded protein is CSVGLLGTDTQYF.

The CDR3 DNA reads as TGTGCCAGTAGTATGGGGGACAGGGGAAACAATGAGCAGTTCTTC. Encoded protein: CASSMGDRGNNEQFF. The chain employs TRBV19 and TRBJ2-1; 10 bases are shared with TRBD1. Unmatched junction bases numbered 4, after V lost 3 bases and J lost 5 bases. CDR3 length: 15 amino acids. The germline CDR1 and CDR2 sequences are LNHDA and SQIVND (reference sequence).

The rearrangement uses TRBV6-6 and TRBJ1-2; tentative D call: TRBD1 (5 bases). This CDR3 has 14 amino acids. Trimming left V 5 bases short and J 11 bases short, with 21 bases between. Germline CDR1 is MNHNY and CDR2 is SVGAGI (reference sequence). This CDR3 reads CASSPGAGPVWYTF. CDR3 sequence (DNA): TGTGCCAGCAGTCCCGGGGCAGGGCCTGTCTGGTACACCTTC.

This clone was counted once. The rearrangement uses TRBV19 and TRBJ1-5; D is uncertain. V was trimmed by 3 bases and J by 2 bases, leaving 11 bases between them. This CDR3 is built from 15 residues. Per germline, CDR1 LNHDA and CDR2 SQIVND (reference sequence). The DNA of the CDR3 is TGTGCCAGTAGTATGTTCAGCGGGGGCAATCAGCCCCAGCATTTT. Translated, it gives CASSMFSGGNQPQHF.

V usage is TRBV27 and J usage is TRBJ2-3, with TRBD2 identical over 9 bases. Germline V CDR1 and CDR2: MNHEY, SMNVEV (reference sequence). The CDR3 loop spans 16 amino acids. After removal of 6 bases from V and 3 bases from J, the junction contained 10 bases not matched to a gene. The CDR3, as DNA: TGTGCCAGCAGGGGCGGGGGGGCCCTACAGACAGATACGCAGTATTTT. Translated: CASRGGGALQTDTQYF.

The chain uses TRBV18 and TRBJ1-1, with 7 positions matching TRBD1. There are 13 residues in the CDR3. CDR1 is KGHSH and CDR2 is LQKENI in the germline V gene. V lost 5 bases to trimming and J lost 7 bases; unmatched junction nucleotides: 7. CDR3 region: CASSAEQGIEAFF. In DNA form, the CDR3 reads TGTGCCAGCTCAGCTGAACAGGGGATTGAAGCTTTCTTT.

The rearrangement joins TRBV6-5 to TRBJ1-4, with a possible D match to TRBD1 (5 bases). The CDR3 length is 14 residues. Germline V gene data show CDR1 as MNHEY and CDR2 as SVGAGI. V shed 5 bases and J shed 8 bases, with 15 bases lying between them. The CDR3 DNA reads TGTGCCAGCAGTCCGGGGGGGAACACCGAAAAACTGTTTTTT. Translation gives CASSPGGNTEKLFF.

The rearrangement uses TRBV10-3 and TRBJ1-2, with 11 positions matching TRBD1. This CDR3 has 12 residues. Per the germline V gene, CDR1 is ENHRY and CDR2 is SYGVKD. V shed 10 bases and J 8 bases; nucleotides not matched to a gene: 6. The CDR3: CATGQGAGGYTF. Here the CDR3 DNA reads TGTGCCACCGGACAGGGGGCGGGGGGCTACACCTTC.

CDR3 nucleotide sequence: TGTGCCAGCAGCCTAAACCTGGACTCCCGATGGACTAGCGGGGTTTATTACAATGAGCAGTTCTTC. Its protein product is CASSLNLDSRWTSGVYYNEQFF. The chain combines TRBV9 with TRBJ2-1, with 12 bases fitting TRBD2. The CDR3 extends over 22 amino acids. Unmatched junction bases numbered 24, after V lost 4 bases and J lost 4 bases. Germline CDR1 and CDR2: SGDLS and YYNGEE.

A few counts support this clone. J is TRBJ2-1 and V is TRBV5-1; D possibly corresponds to TRBD1 (6 bases). Germline CDR1 is SGHRS and CDR2 is YFSETQ. The CDR3 is made up of 14 amino acids. V lost 2 bases and J 7 bases, leaving 13 bases between the germline ends. CDR3 sequence (DNA): TGCGCCAGCAGCTTAGTTGCAGGGGAGAATGAGCAGTTCTTC. As protein: CASSLVAGENEQFF.

This rearrangement joins TRBV11-2 to TRBJ1-1; D unresolved. The CDR3 covers 15 residues. Deletions cut 3 bases from V and 5 bases from J, with 16 bases between. Germline V gives CDR1 SGHAT, CDR2 FQNNGV. The CDR3 loop is CASSFVVGVGTEAFF. CDR3 sequence (DNA): TGTGCCAGCAGCTTTGTGGTTGGGGTTGGAACTGAAGCTTTCTTT.